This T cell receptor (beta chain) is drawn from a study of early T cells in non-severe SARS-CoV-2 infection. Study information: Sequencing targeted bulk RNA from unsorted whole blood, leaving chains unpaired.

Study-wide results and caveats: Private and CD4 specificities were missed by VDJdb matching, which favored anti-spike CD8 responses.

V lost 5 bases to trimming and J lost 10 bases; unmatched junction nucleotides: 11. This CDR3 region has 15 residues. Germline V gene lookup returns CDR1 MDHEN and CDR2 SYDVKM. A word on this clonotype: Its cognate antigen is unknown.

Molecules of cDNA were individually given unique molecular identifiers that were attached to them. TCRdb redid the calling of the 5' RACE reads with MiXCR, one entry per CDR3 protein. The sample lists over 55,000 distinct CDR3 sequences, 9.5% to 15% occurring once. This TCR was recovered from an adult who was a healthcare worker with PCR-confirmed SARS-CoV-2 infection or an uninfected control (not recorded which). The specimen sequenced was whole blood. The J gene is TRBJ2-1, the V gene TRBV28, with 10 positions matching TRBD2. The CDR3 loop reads CASSLSGTSVKEQFF. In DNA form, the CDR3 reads TGTGCCAGCAGTCTCTCCGGGACTAGCGTTAAGGAGCAGTTCTTC. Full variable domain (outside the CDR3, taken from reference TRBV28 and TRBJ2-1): DVKVTQSSRYLVKRTGEKVFLECVQDMDHENMFWYRQDPGLGLRLIYFSYDVKMKEKGDIPEGYSVSREKKERFSLILESASTNQTSMYLCASSLSGTSVKEQFFGPGTRLTVL.